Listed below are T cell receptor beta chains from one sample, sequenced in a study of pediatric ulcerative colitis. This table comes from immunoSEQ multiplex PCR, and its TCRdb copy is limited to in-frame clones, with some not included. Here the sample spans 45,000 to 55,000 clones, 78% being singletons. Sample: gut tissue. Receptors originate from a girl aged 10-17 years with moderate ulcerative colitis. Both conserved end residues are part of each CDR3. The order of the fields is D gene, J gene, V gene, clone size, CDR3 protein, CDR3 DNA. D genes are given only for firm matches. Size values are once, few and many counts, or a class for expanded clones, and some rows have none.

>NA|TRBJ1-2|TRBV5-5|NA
CASSFGTRDYGYTF
TGTGCCAGCAGTTTTGGCACACGGGACTATGGCTACACCTTC
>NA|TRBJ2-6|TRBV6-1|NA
CASSEGGSGANVLTF
TGTGCCAGCAGTGAAGGGGGCTCTGGGGCCAACGTCCTGACTTTC
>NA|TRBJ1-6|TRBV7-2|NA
CASSSDTYYSPLHF
TGTGCCAGCAGCTCGGACACCTACTATTCACCCCTCCACTTT
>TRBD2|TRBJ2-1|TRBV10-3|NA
CAISVAGAPYNEQFF
TGTGCCATCAGCGTAGCGGGAGCGCCATACAATGAGCAGTTCTTC
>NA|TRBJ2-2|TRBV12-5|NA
CASGLVGGIGELFF
TGTGCTAGTGGTTTGGTAGGAGGGATCGGGGAGCTGTTTTTT
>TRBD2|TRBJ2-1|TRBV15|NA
CATSRGLAGGANEQFF
TGTGCCACCAGCAGGGGACTAGCGGGAGGTGCTAATGAGCAGTTCTTC
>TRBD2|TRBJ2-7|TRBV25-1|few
CASSGGVSGRASGEQYF
TGTGCCAGCAGTGGAGGGGTTAGCGGGAGGGCCTCGGGGGAGCAGTACTTC
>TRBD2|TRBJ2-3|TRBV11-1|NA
CASSSGLAGGYTDTQYF
TGTGCCAGCAGCTCGGGACTAGCGGGAGGCTACACAGATACGCAGTATTTT
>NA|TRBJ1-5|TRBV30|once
CAWSVSYSNQPQHF
TGTGCCTGGAGTGTTTCTTATAGCAATCAGCCCCAGCATTTT
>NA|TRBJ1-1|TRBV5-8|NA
CASSLGLMNTEAFF
TGTGCCAGCAGCTTGGGACTCATGAACACTGAAGCTTTCTTT
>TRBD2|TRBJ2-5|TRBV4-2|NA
CASSQTLAGGGETQYF
TGTGCCAGCAGCCAAACTCTAGCGGGGGGCGGGGAGACCCAGTACTTC
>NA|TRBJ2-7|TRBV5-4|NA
CASSLYGSSYEQYF
TGTGCCAGCAGCTTGTACGGATCGTCCTACGAGCAGTACTTC
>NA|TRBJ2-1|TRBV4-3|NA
CASSQASGTPYNEQFF
TGCGCCAGCAGCCAAGCCTCTGGGACTCCCTACAATGAGCAGTTCTTC
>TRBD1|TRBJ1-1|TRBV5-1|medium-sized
CASSPTGLEAFF
TGCGCCAGCAGTCCGACAGGGCTTGAAGCTTTCTTT
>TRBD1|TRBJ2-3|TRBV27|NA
CASSDRDRETDTQYF
TGTGCCAGCAGTGACCGGGACAGGGAAACAGATACGCAGTATTTT
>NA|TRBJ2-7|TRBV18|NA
CASSPDRGWEQYF
TGTGCCAGCTCACCAGACAGAGGCTGGGAGCAGTACTTC
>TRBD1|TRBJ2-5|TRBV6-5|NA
CASSYLRQGAKTQYF
TGTGCCAGCAGTTACCTACGCCAGGGGGCGAAGACCCAGTACTTC
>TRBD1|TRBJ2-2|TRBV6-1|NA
CASKGQQNTGELFF
TGTGCCAGCAAGGGACAGCAGAACACCGGGGAGCTGTTTTTT
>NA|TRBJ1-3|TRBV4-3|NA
CASSQGGETGNTIYF
TGCGCCAGCAGCCAAGGGGGGGAGACTGGAAACACCATATATTTT
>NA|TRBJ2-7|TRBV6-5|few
CASSYSIGGGSYEQYF
TGTGCCAGCAGTTACTCGATTGGGGGTGGGTCCTACGAGCAGTACTTC
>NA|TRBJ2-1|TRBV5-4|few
CASSLGGSASLREQFF
TGTGCCAGCAGCTTGGGAGGTTCGGCATCCCTCCGCGAGCAGTTCTTC
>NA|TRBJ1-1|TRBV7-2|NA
CASSSPQWGSPEAFF
TGTGCCAGCAGCTCCCCTCAGTGGGGGTCCCCTGAAGCTTTCTTT
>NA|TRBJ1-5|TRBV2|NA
CASSDRIGNQPQHF
TGTGCCAGCAGTGACAGGATCGGCAATCAGCCCCAGCATTTT
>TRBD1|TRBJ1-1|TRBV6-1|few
CASRRDRFEAFF
TGTGCCAGCAGGAGGGACAGATTTGAAGCTTTCTTT
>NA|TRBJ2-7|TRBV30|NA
CAWSGLGYEQYF
TGTGCCTGGAGTGGGCTGGGCTACGAGCAGTACTTC
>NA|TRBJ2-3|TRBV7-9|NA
CASSSGILTDTQYF
TGTGCCAGCTCTTCCGGGATCCTCACAGATACGCAGTATTTT
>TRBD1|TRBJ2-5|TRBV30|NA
CAGTSGTGTLETQYF
TGTGCCGGGACCTCCGGGACAGGGACTCTAGAGACCCAGTACTTC
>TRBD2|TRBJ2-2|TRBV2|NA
CASSLAHTGELFF
TGTGCCAGCTCACTAGCGCACACCGGGGAGCTGTTTTTT
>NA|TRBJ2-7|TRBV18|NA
CASSPGGYEQYF
TGTGCCAGCTCACCGGGGGGCTACGAGCAGTACTTC
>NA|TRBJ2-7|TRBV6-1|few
CASTWDTTYEQYF
TGTGCCAGCACCTGGGACACCACCTACGAGCAGTACTTC
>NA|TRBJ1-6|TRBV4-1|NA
CASSQDELGRSPLHF
TGTGCCAGCAGCCAAGATGAATTGGGACGGTCACCCCTCCACTTT
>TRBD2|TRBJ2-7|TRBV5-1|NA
CASSATSGSSYEQYF
TGCGCCAGCAGCGCTACTAGCGGGAGCTCCTACGAGCAGTACTTC
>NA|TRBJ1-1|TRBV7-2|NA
CASSLAPGGTEAFF
TGTGCCAGCAGCTTAGCGCCCGGGGGAACTGAAGCTTTCTTT
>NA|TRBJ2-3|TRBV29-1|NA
CSVRRPGITDTQYF
TGCAGCGTCCGGCGTCCGGGTATCACAGATACGCAGTATTTT
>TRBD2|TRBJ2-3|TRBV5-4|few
CASSLVGASGGGADTQYF
TGTGCCAGCAGCTTGGTGGGAGCTAGCGGGGGGGGAGCAGATACGCAGTATTTT
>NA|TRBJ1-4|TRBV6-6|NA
CASSYGNNEKLFF
TGTGCCAGCAGTTACGGGAATAATGAAAAACTGTTTTTT
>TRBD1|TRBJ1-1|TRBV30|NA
CAWRIGDRVNTEAFF
TGTGCCTGGAGAATTGGGGACAGGGTGAACACTGAAGCTTTCTTT
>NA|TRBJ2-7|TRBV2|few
CASSLTYEQYF
TGTGCCAGCAGTCTTACCTACGAGCAGTACTTC
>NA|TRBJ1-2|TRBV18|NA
CASSPTGFGYTF
TGTGCCAGCTCACCAACTGGTTTTGGCTACACCTTC
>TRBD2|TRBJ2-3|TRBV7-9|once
CASSFVTLAGDTDTQYF
TGTGCCAGCAGCTTCGTTACCTTAGCGGGAGACACAGATACGCAGTATTTT
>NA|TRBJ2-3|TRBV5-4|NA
CASSLEGLQTDTQYF
TGTGCCAGCAGCTTGGAGGGACTCCAGACAGATACGCAGTATTTT